Below are 20 T cell receptor beta chains sequenced from a single sample in a study of radiotherapy plus CTLA-4 blockade in lung cancer. The data were produced by immunoSEQ multiplex PCR, yet TCRdb's version contains in-frame clones alone and is incomplete. Found here are about 39,000 clones, more than 70% of them singletons; the top ten hold more than 20%. The starting material was peripheral blood, obtained from a patient treated with radiotherapy plus ipilimumab. These TCRs come from a human donor with non-small cell lung cancer that progressed on radiotherapy plus ipilimumab.

This chain connects TRBV7-2 to TRBJ1-2; D not resolved. Trimming left V 5 bases short and J 9 bases short, with 22 bases between. The CDR3 spans 15 residues. Per the germline V gene, CDR1 is SGHTA and CDR2 is FQGNSA. CDR3 protein: CASSASGLLTIRYTF. CDR3 nucleotide sequence: TGTGCCAGCAGCGCCTCCGGCCTCCTAACTATTCGCTACACCTTC.

This clone appeared a single time. This chain uses TRBV14 with TRBJ1-4, with 7 bases that match TRBD1. The CDR3 is 15 amino acids. The germline gives CDR1 SGHDN, CDR2 FVKESK. The V and J ends lost 2 bases and 8 bases, in that order; junction bases with no gene match: 8. CDR3 sequence (DNA): TGTGCCAGCAGCCAAATCGGACAGGAAGGGGAAAAACTGTTTTTT. The encoded protein is CASSQIGQEGEKLFF. Full variable domain (rest looked up from reference TRBV14 and TRBJ1-4): EAGVTQFPSHSVIEKGQTVTLRCDPISGHDNLYWYRRVMGKEIKFLLHFVKESKQDESGMPNNRFLAERTGGTYSTLKVQPAELEDSGVYFCASSQIGQEGEKLFFGSGTQLSVL.

The V call is TRBV19, the J call TRBJ2-7, with 8 bases matching TRBD2. The CDR3 spans 14 residues. Trimming took 6 bases from V and 4 from J; bases not matched to a gene: 8. The germline V gene has CDR1 LNHDA and CDR2 SQIVND (reference sequence). The CDR3 loop reads CASSNTGGRYEQYF. DNA of the CDR3: TGTGCCAGTAGCAACACGGGGGGGCGATACGAGCAGTACTTC.

The chain combines TRBV4-1 with TRBJ1-2, with D hard to call. CDR1 and CDR2 from the germline V gene are MGHRA and YSYEKL. The CDR3 extends over 12 amino acids. Trimming removed 0 bases at V and 5 bases at J, with 4 bases between. The CDR3 DNA is TGCGCCAGCAGCCAAGATCATTATGGCTACACCTTC. Encoded protein: CASSQDHYGYTF.

V and J are TRBV14 and TRBJ1-4; D unclear. The CDR3 has 16 amino acids. Trimming left V 0 bases short and J 7 bases short, with 15 bases between. The germline CDR1 and CDR2 sequences are SGHDN and FVKESK. The CDR3 DNA sequence: TGTGCCAGCAGCCAAGATGGAGGGAGGTTTGGTGAAAAACTGTTTTTT. This gives the protein CASSQDGGRFGEKLFF. The entire variable domain, with the rest obtained from reference TRBV14 and TRBJ1-4, is as follows: EAGVTQFPSHSVIEKGQTVTLRCDPISGHDNLYWYRRVMGKEIKFLLHFVKESKQDESGMPNNRFLAERTGGTYSTLKVQPAELEDSGVYFCASSQDGGRFGEKLFFGSGTQLSVL.

The V and J genes are TRBV6-6 and TRBJ1-1; D call uncertain. This CDR3 comprises 16 residues. Germline CDR1 MNHNY, CDR2 SVGAGI (reference sequence). The V gene lost 5 bases and the J gene lost 1 base, with 17 bases spanning the gap. This chain's CDR3 is CASSPTDKTTNTEAFF. The CDR3 bases are TGTGCCAGCAGTCCAACCGACAAAACCACGAACACTGAAGCTTTCTTT.

The chain is built from TRBV2 and TRBJ1-1, with TRBD1 identical over 7 bases. J gave up 0 bases and V 4 bases, and 17 bases lay outside the gene matches. CDR3 size: 19 residues. The germline V gene has CDR1 SNHLY and CDR2 FYNNEI. CDR3 region: CASSALIRDSWGMNTEAFF. CDR3 DNA sequence: TGTGCCAGCAGTGCGTTAATCCGGGACAGCTGGGGAATGAACACTGAAGCTTTCTTT.

The table lists this clone with a few counts. V is TRBV19 and J is TRBJ2-1; 9 nucleotides agree with TRBD1. The CDR3 totals 15 residues. The V gene's germline CDR1 is LNHDA and CDR2 SQIVND (reference sequence). Losses at the gene ends were 5 bases for V and 4 bases for J; bases not matched to a gene: 6. CDR3 nucleotide sequence: TGTGCCAGTAGTTTCCCGGGACAGGGTTACAATGAGCAGTTCTTC. Translating gives CASSFPGQGYNEQFF.

The V and J genes are TRBV11-3 and TRBJ2-1; D is unresolved. V was trimmed by 3 bases and J by 8 bases, leaving 11 bases between them. Germline V gene data show CDR1 as SGHNT and CDR2 as YENEEA. The CDR3 is 13 residues long. CDR3 protein: CASSFPGLDEQFF. CDR3 DNA: TGTGCCAGCAGCTTCCCCGGGTTGGATGAGCAGTTCTTC.

This clone turned up a few times. J is TRBJ2-1 and V is TRBV11-2, with D possibly being TRBD2 (6 bases). V was pared by 5 bases and J by 9 bases, with 17 bases between. Germline V gene data show CDR1 as SGHAT and CDR2 as FQNNGV. The length of the CDR3 is 14 residues. CDR3 sequence: CASSRGYEVREQFF. The CDR3 DNA is TGTGCCAGCAGCCGGGGGTACGAGGTGCGTGAGCAGTTCTTC.

The chain couples TRBV7-2 to TRBJ2-7; the match to TRBD1 covers 9 bases. Germline CDR1 is SGHTA and CDR2 is FQGNSA. The CDR3 contains 15 residues. The ends lost 1 base at V and 3 bases at J; junction bases unmatched: 4. The CDR3 loop is CASSLDGTGFYEQYF. CDR3 nucleotides: TGTGCCAGCAGCTTAGACGGGACAGGGTTCTACGAGCAGTACTTC. Complete variable domain (other parts from reference TRBV7-2 and TRBJ2-7): GAGVSQSPSNKVTEKGKDVELRCDPISGHTALYWYRQSLGQGLEFLIYFQGNSAPDKSGLPSDRFSAERTGGSVSTLTIQRTQQEDSAVYLCASSLDGTGFYEQYFGPGTRLTVT.

The chain joins TRBV7-9 to TRBJ1-2; the D is unclear. V lost 0 bases, J lost 6 bases, and 11 bases lay in between. The germline gives CDR1 SEHNR, CDR2 FQNEAQ (reference sequence). CDR3 length: 14 amino acids. CDR3: CASSLAARVDGYTF. For the CDR3, the DNA is TGTGCCAGCAGCTTAGCCGCGCGAGTGGATGGCTACACCTTC.

The rearrangement joins TRBV11-2 to TRBJ1-1; maybe TRBD1 (6 bases). The V and J ends lost 4 bases and 0 bases respectively, with 12 bases between them. There are 15 residues in the CDR3. CDR1 SGHAT and CDR2 FQNNGV come from the germline V gene. CDR3 sequence: CASSSLGQMNTEAFF. The CDR3 DNA follows: TGTGCCAGCAGCTCACTTGGACAGATGAACACTGAAGCTTTCTTT.

The CDR3 DNA follows: TGTGCCAGCAGTTTTAACAGGGACACTGAAGCTTTCTTT. Its protein product is CASSFNRDTEAFF. This chain uses TRBV27 with TRBJ1-1; D is possibly TRBD1 (6 bases). The germline V gene has CDR1 MNHEY and CDR2 SMNVEV (reference sequence). The CDR3 totals 13 residues. Between the trimmed V and J ends, which lost 3 bases and 3 bases, there was a span of 8 bases.

V gene TRBV7-6 combines with J gene TRBJ2-7, with TRBD2 matching over 9 bases. The V and J ends lost 2 bases and 3 bases, in that order; junction bases with no gene match: 11. The CDR3 totals 17 residues. Looked up from germline, CDR1 is SGHVS and CDR2 is FNYEAQ. The CDR3 reads CASSLMVAGASIYEQYF. The CDR3 nucleotides read TGTGCCAGCAGCTTAATGGTAGCGGGGGCCTCGATCTACGAGCAGTACTTC.

The gene calls are TRBV6-1 and TRBJ1-6; 7 bases align to TRBD1. V shed 2 bases, J shed 8 bases, and the junction held 6 bases outside the gene matches. The germline V gene encodes CDR1 MNHNS and CDR2 SASEGT. There are 15 residues in the CDR3. CDR3 loop: CASSERGQGDSPLHF. CDR3 DNA: TGTGCCAGCAGTGAACGTGGGCAGGGGGATTCACCCCTCCACTTT.

This sequence joins TRBV7-2 and TRBJ1-2, with 9 nucleotides matching TRBD1. The CDR3 runs 15 residues. Trimming cost V 5 bases and J 7 bases; bases outside gene matches: 11. From germline, CDR1 is SGHTA and CDR2 FQGNSA. Written as DNA, the CDR3 is TGTGCCAGCAGCCCGATTTCACAGGGGGCAGGTGGCTACACCTTC. Residues: CASSPISQGAGGYTF.

J is TRBJ1-2 and V is TRBV7-3; 11 bases map to TRBD1. J lost 4 bases, V lost 5 bases, and 3 bases had no gene match. Germline CDR1 SGHTA, CDR2 FQGTGA. The CDR3 is made up of 14 amino acids. The CDR3 region has the DNA TGTGCCAGCAGCATGGACAGGGGGCCCTATGGCTACACCTTC. Translating gives CASSMDRGPYGYTF.

The table lists this clone with a count of one. V is TRBV19 and J is TRBJ2-2, with 10 bases aligning to TRBD2. V lost 5 bases to trimming and J lost 2 bases; unmatched junction nucleotides: 5. The CDR3 covers 16 residues. Germline CDR1 and CDR2: LNHDA and SQIVND (reference sequence). CDR3 amino acids: CASSRLAGVNTGELFF. DNA of the CDR3: TGTGCCAGTAGTCGGCTAGCGGGGGTCAACACCGGGGAGCTGTTTTTT.

DNA of the CDR3: TGTGCCAGCAGCTTGATTGGCCGAGGAGACTCCTACGAGCAGTACTTC. Translating it yields CASSLIGRGDSYEQYF. This chain links TRBV5-4 with TRBJ2-7, with D unclear. CDR1 and CDR2 from the germline V gene are SGHNT and YYREEE (reference sequence). This CDR3 is 16 amino acids long. The V end was cut by 1 base, the J end by 0 bases, with 14 bases between.